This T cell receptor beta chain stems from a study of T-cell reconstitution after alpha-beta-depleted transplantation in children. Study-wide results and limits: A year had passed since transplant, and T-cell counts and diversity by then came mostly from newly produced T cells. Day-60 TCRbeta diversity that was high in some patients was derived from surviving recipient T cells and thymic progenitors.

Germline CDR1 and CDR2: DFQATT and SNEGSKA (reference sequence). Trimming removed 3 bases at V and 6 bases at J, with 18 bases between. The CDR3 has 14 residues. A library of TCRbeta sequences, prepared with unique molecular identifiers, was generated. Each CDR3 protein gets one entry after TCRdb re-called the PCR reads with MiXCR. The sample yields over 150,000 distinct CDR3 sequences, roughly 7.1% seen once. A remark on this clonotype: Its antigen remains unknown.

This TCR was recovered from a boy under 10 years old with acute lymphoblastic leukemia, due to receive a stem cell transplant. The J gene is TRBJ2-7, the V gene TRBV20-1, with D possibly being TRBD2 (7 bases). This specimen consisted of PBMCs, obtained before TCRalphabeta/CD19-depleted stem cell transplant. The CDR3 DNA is TGCAGTGCTAGCACCGGGGGGCCCCTCGGCGAGCAGTACTTC. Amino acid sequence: CSASTGGPLGEQYF.